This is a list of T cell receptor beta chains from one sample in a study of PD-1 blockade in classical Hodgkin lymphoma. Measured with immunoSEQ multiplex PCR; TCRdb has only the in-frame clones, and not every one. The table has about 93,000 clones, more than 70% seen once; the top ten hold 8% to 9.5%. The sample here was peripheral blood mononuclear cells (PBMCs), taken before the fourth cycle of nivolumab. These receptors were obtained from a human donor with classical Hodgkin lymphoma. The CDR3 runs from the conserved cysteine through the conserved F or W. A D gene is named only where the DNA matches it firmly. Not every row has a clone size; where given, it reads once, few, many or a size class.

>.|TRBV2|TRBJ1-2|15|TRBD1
CASNRDRGPTHGYTF
TGTGCCAGCAACCGGGACAGGGGTCCCACTCACGGCTACACCTTC
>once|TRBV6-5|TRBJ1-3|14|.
CASKRAELGNTIYF
TGTGCCAGCAAGAGGGCAGAATTAGGAAACACCATATATTTT
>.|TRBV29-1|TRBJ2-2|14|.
CSVEYGLNTGELFF
TGCAGCGTTGAATACGGACTAAACACCGGGGAGCTGTTTTTT
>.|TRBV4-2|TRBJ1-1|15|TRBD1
CASSLWTGGGTEAFF
TGTGCCAGCAGCCTCTGGACAGGGGGCGGCACTGAAGCTTTCTTT
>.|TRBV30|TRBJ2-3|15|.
CAWSVGLLGADTQYF
TGTGCCTGGAGTGTTGGCCTACTAGGGGCAGATACGCAGTATTTT
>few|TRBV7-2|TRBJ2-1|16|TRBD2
CASRRDLAASYNEQFF
TGTGCCAGCAGACGAGACCTAGCGGCCTCCTACAATGAGCAGTTCTTC
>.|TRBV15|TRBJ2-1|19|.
CATSRDTGLAASSYNEQFF
TGTGCCACCAGCAGAGATACGGGGCTAGCCGCTAGCTCCTACAATGAGCAGTTCTTC
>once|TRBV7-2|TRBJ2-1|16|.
CASSPWALALYNEQFF
TGTGCCAGCAGCCCCTGGGCACTTGCCCTCTACAATGAGCAGTTCTTC
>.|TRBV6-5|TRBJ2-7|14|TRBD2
CASSYSAGAGEQYF
TGTGCCAGCAGTTACTCTGCGGGAGCGGGGGAGCAGTACTTC
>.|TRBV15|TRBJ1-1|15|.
CATSRDRGFSTEAFF
TGTGCCACCAGCAGAGATCGGGGGTTTAGCACTGAAGCTTTCTTT
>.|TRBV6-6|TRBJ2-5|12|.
CASSRTGETQYF
TGTGCCAGCAGCCGGACGGGAGAGACCCAGTACTTC
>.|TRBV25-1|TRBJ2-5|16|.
CASSEPLTRHQETQYF
TGTGCCAGCAGTGAACCCCTGACTCGCCACCAGGAGACCCAGTACTTC
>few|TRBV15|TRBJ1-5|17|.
CATSRDLGVPSNQPQHF
TGTGCCACCAGCAGAGATTTGGGGGTTCCTAGCAATCAGCCCCAGCATTTT
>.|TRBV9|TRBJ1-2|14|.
CASSAHHRDYGYTF
TGTGCCAGCAGCGCCCATCACCGAGACTATGGCTACACCTTC
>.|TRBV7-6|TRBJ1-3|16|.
CASSLVQGTSGNTIYF
TGTGCCAGCAGCTTAGTACAGGGCACCTCTGGAAACACCATATATTTT
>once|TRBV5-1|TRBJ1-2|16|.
CASSLDSDWWDNGYTF
TGCGCCAGCAGCTTGGACTCTGACTGGTGGGATAATGGCTACACCTTC
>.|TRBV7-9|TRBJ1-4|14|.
CASSQPQANEKLFF
TGTGCCAGCAGCCAACCTCAGGCTAATGAAAAACTGTTTTTT
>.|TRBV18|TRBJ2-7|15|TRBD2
CASSPGLAGEYEQYF
TGTGCCAGCTCACCCGGCCTAGCGGGAGAGTACGAGCAGTACTTC
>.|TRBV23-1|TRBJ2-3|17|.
CASSQERVDGFTDTQYF
TGCGCCAGCAGTCAGGAACGTGTTGACGGTTTCACAGATACGCAGTATTTT
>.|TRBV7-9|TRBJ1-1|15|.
CASTPGQTLNTEAFF
TGTGCCAGCACGCCTGGACAGACTCTGAACACTGAAGCTTTCTTT
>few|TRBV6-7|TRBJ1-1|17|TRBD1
CASSCWDSRSMNTEAFF
TGTGCCAGCAGTTGTTGGGACAGCCGGTCCATGAACACTGAAGCTTTCTTT
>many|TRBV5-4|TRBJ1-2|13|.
CASSLGQDYGYTF
TGTGCCAGCAGCTTGGGGCAAGACTATGGCTACACCTTC
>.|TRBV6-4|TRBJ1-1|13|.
CASRNEMNTEAFF
TGTGCCAGCAGGAACGAAATGAACACTGAAGCTTTCTTT
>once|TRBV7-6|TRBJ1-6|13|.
CASSFYPNSPLHF
TGTGCCAGCAGCTTTTATCCAAATTCACCCCTCCACTTT
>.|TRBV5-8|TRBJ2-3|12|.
CASSPRIDTQYF
TGTGCCAGCTCCCCCAGGATAGATACGCAGTATTTT
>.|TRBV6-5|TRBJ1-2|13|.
CASRRDQLYGYTF
TGTGCCAGCAGAAGAGACCAGTTGTATGGCTACACCTTC
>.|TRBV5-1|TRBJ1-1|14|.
CASSFTPGYTEAFF
TGCGCCAGCAGCTTTACCCCCGGATACACTGAAGCTTTCTTT
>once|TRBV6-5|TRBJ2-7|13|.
CASSSTSLHEQYF
TGTGCCAGCAGTTCTACATCACTCCACGAGCAGTACTTC
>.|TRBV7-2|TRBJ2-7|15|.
CASSQDLGGFYEQYF
TGCGCCAGCAGCCAAGACCTCGGCGGCTTCTACGAGCAGTACTTC
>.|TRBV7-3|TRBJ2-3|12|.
CASSETGDTQYF
TGTGCCAGCAGCGAGACAGGAGATACGCAGTATTTT
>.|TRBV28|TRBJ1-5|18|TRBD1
CASSSSTGPIRSNQPQHF
TGTGCCAGCAGTTCCTCGACAGGGCCGATTAGAAGCAATCAGCCCCAGCATTTT
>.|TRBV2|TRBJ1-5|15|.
CASSVHSNSNQPQHF
TGTGCCAGCAGTGTACACAGTAATAGCAATCAGCCCCAGCATTTT